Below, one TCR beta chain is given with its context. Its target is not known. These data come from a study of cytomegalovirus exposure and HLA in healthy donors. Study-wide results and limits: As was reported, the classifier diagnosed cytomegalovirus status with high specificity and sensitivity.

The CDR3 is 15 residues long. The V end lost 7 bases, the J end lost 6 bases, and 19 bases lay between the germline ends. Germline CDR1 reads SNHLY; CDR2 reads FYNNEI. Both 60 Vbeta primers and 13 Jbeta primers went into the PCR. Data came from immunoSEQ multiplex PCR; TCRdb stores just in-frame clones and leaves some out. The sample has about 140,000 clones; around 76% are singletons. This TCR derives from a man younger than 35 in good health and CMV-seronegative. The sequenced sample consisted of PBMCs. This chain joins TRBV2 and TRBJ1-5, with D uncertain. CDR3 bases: TGTGCCAGCATGGGAGGCCAGGCTAACGTTCAGCCCCAGCATTTT. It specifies CASMGGQANVQPQHF.